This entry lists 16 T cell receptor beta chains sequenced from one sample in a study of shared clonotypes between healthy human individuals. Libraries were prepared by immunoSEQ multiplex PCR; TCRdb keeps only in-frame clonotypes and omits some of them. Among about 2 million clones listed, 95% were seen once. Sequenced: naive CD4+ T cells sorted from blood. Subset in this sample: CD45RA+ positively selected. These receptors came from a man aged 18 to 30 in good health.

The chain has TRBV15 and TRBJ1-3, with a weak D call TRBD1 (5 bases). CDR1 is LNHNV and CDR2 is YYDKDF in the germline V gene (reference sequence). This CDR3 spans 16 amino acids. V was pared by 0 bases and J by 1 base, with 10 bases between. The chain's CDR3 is CATSRDLGVSGNTIYF. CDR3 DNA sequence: TGTGCCACCAGCAGAGATCTAGGGGTTTCTGGAAACACCATATATTTT.

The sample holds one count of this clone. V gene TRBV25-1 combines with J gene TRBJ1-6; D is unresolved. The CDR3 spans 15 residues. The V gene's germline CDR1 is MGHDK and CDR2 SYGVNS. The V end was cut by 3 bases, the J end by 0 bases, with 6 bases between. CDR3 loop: CASSDDYSYNSPLHF. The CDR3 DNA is TGTGCCAGCAGTGATGACTACTCCTATAATTCACCCCTCCACTTT.

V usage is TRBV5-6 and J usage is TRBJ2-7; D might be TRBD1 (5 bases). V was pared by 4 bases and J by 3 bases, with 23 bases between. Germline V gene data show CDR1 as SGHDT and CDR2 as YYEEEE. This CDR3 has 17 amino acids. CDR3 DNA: TGTGCCAGCAGCCGCTTAACGGCCGGACACTCCTTCTACGAGCAGTACTTC. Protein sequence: CASSRLTAGHSFYEQYF. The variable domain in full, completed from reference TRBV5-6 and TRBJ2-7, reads DAGVTQSPTHLIKTRGQQVTLRCSPKSGHDTVSWYQQALGQGPQFIFQYYEEEERQRGNFPDRFSGHQFPNYSSELNVNALLLGDSALYLCASSRLTAGHSFYEQYFGPGTRLTVT.

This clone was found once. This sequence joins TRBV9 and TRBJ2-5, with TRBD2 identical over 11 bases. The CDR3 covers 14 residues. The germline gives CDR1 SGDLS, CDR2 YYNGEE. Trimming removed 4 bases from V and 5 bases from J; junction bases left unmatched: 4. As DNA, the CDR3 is TGTGCCAGCAGCCTTAGCGGGGGGGTCGAGACCCAGTACTTC. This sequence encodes CASSLSGGVETQYF.

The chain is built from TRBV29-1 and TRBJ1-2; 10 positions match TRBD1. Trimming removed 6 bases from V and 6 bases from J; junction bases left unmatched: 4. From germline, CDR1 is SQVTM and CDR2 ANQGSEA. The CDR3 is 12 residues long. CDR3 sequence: CSVDRGRNGYTF. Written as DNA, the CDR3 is TGCAGCGTCGACAGGGGGCGCAATGGCTACACCTTC.

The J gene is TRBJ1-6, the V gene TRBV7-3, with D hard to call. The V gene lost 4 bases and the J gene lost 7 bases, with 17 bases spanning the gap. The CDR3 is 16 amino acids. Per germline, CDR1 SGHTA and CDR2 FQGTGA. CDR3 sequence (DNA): TGTGCCAGCAGCTCCAACCCCCGTTGGGGAAATTCACCCCTCCACTTT. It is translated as CASSSNPRWGNSPLHF. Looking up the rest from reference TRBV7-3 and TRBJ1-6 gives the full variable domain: GAGVSQTPSNKVTEKGKYVELRCDPISGHTALYWYRQSLGQGPEFLIYFQGTGAADDSGLPNDRFFAVRPEGSVSTLKIQRTERGDSAVYLCASSSNPRWGNSPLHFGNGTRLTVT.

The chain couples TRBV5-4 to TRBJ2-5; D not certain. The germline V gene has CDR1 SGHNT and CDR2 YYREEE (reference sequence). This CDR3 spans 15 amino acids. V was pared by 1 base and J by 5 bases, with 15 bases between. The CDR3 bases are TGTGCCAGCAGCTTGATGAGTAAGAGTTCGGAGACCCAGTACTTC. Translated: CASSLMSKSSETQYF.

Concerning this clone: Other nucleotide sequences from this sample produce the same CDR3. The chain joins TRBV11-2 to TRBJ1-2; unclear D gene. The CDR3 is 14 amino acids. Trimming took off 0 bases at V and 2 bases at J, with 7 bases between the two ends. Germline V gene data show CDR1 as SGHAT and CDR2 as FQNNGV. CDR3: CASSLDGVNYGYTF. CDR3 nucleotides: TGTGCCAGCAGCTTAGATGGAGTCAACTATGGCTACACCTTC.

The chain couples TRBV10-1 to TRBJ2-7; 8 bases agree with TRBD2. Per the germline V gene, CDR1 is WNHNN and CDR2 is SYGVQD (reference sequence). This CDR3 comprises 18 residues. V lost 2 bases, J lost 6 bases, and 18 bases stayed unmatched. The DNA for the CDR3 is TGCGCCAGCAGTGAGCCGAGGGTAGCGGGGCCCGCTTCCCCCGAGCAGTACTTC. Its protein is CASSEPRVAGPASPEQYF.

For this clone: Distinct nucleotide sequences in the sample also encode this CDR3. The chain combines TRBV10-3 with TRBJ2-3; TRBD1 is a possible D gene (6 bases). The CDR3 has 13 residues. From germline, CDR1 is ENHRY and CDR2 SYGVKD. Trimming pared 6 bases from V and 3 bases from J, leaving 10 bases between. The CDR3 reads CAIRAGATDTQYF. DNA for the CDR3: TGTGCCATCAGGGCAGGGGCGACAGATACGCAGTATTTT.

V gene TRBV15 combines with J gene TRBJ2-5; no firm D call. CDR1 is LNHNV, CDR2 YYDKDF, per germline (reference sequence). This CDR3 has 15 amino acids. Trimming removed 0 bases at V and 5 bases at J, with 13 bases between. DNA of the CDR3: TGTGCCACCAGCAGAGACCATCAGCAGCAGGAGACCCAGTACTTC. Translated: CATSRDHQQQETQYF.

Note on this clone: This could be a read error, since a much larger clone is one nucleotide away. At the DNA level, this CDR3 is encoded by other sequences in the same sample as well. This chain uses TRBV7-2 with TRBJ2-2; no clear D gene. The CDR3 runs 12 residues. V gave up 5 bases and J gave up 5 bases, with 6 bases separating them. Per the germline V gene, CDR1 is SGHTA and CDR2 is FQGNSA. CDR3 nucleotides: TGTGCCAGCAGCCTTGATACCGGGGAGCTGTTTTTT. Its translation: CASSLDTGELFF.

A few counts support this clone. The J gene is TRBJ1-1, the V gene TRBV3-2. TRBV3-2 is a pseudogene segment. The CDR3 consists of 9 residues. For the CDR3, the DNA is TGTGCCAGCAGCTGTCTTTGTTTCTTT. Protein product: CASSCLCFF.

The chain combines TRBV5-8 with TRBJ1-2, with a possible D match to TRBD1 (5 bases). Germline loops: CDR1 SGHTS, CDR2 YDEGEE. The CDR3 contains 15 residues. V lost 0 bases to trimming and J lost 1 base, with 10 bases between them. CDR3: CASSLEGINNYGYTF. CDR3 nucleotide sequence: TGTGCCAGCAGCTTGGAGGGGATCAATAACTATGGCTACACCTTC.

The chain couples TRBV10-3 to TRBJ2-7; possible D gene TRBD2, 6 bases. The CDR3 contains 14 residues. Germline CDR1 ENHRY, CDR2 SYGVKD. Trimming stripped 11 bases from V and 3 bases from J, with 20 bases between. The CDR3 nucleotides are TGTGCCTCCAATCGCGGGGACGAACTCTACGAGCAGTACTTC. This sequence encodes CASNRGDELYEQYF.

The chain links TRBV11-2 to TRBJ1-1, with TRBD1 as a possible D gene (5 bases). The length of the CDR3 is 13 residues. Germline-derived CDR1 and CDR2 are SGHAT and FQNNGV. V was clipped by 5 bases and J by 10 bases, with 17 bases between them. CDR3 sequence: CASSPRKGRVAFF. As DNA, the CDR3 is TGTGCCAGCAGCCCTCGCAAGGGCAGGGTAGCTTTCTTT.